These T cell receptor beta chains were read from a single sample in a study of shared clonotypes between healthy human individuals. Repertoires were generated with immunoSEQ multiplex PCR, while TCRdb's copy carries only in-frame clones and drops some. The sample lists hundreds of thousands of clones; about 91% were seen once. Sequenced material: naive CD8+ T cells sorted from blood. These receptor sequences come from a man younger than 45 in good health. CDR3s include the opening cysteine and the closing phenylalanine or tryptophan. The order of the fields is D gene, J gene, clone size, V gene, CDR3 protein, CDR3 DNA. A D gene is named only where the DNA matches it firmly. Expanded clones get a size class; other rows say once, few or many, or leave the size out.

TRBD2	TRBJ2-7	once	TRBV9	CASSPTSGMASYEQYF	TGTGCCAGCAGCCCAACCAGCGGGATGGCTTCCTACGAGCAGTACTTC
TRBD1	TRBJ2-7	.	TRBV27	CASSLSTLPTTGESEYF	TGTGCCAGCAGTTTATCGACCCTACCGACGACAGGGGAATCAGAGTACTTC
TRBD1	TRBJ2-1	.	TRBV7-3	CASSSGQGNEQFF	TGTGCCAGCAGCTCGGGACAGGGAAATGAGCAGTTCTTC
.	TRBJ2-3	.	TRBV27	CASSSLGFGNTDTQYF	TGTGCCAGCAGTTCGCTAGGGTTCGGAAACACAGATACGCAGTATTTT
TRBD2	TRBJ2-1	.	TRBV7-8	CASSFLGEGPSSDFEQFF	TGTGCCAGCAGCTTTTTAGGGGAGGGACCCTCCTCGGATTTCGAGCAGTTCTTC
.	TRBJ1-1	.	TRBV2	CASSERGAGTEAFF	TGTGCCAGCAGTGAGCGGGGGGCAGGGACTGAAGCTTTCTTT
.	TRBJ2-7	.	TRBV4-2	CASSQDEFGEQYF	TGTGCCAGCAGCCAAGATGAGTTTGGCGAGCAGTACTTC
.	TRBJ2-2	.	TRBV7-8	CASPEGGTFVGELFF	TGTGCCTCGCCCGAAGGCGGGACTTTCGTTGGGGAGCTGTTTTTT
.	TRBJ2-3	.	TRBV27	CASSSIRPEGGTDTQYF	TGTGCCAGCAGTTCGATCCGACCGGAGGGGGGAACAGATACGCAGTATTTT
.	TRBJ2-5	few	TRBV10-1	CASSGGIQETQYF	TGCGCCAGCAGTGGAGGGATCCAAGAGACCCAGTACTTC
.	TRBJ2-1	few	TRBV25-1	CASSDWDDEQFF	TGTGCCAGCAGTGATTGGGACGATGAGCAGTTCTTC
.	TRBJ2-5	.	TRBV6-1	CASSEVETQYF	TGTGCCAGCAGTGAGGTAGAGACCCAGTACTTC
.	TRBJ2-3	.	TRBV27	CASSLYRARDTQYF	TGTGCCAGCAGTTTATACAGGGCTCGCGATACGCAGTATTTT
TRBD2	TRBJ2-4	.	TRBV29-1	CSVGTSGKNIQYF	TGCAGCGTCGGGACTAGCGGTAAAAACATTCAGTACTTC
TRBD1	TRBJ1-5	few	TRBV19	CASTRGQGVQGNQPQHF	TGTGCCAGTACTAGGGGACAGGGGGTTCAGGGCAATCAGCCCCAGCATTTT
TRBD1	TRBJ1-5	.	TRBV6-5	CASSYTGADQPQHF	TGTGCCAGCAGTTACACAGGGGCAGATCAGCCCCAGCATTTT
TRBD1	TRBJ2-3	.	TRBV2	CASGTGGFVDTQYF	TGTGCCAGTGGGACAGGGGGCTTTGTAGATACGCAGTATTTT
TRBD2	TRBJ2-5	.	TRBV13	CASSLVGTSGRQETQYF	TGTGCCAGCAGCTTAGTAGGGACTAGCGGAAGACAAGAGACCCAGTACTTC
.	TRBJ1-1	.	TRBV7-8	CASSFRPNTEAFF	TGTGCCAGCAGCTTCCGACCTAACACTGAAGCTTTCTTT
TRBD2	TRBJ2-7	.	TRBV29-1	CSALAGVGYEQYF	TGCAGCGCGTTAGCGGGAGTCGGTTACGAGCAGTACTTC
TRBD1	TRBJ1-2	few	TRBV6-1	CASSEAEDRMGYGYTF	TGTGCCAGCAGTGAAGCGGAGGACAGGATGGGCTATGGCTACACCTTC
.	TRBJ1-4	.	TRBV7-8	CASSLGPKEKLFF	TGTGCCAGCAGCCTGGGACCAAAAGAAAAACTGTTTTTT
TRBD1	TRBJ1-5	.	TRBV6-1	CASSGDLQGMRNQPQHF	TGTGCCAGCAGTGGCGATTTACAGGGGATGAGGAATCAGCCCCAGCATTTT
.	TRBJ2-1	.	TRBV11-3	CASSLRGQESTYNEQFF	TGTGCCAGCAGCTTAAGGGGCCAGGAATCAACCTACAATGAGCAGTTCTTC
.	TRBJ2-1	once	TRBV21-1	CASSEPDTGRRFF	TGTGCCAGCAGCGAACCTGACACAGGACGGCGGTTCTTC
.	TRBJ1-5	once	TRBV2	CASSHSNQPQHF	TGTGCCAGCAGTCATAGCAATCAGCCCCAGCATTTT
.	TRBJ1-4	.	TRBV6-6	CASIGGPPDEKLFF	TGTGCCAGCATAGGGGGGCCTCCGGATGAAAAACTGTTTTTT
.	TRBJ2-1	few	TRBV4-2	CASSQDQEGGSYNEQFF	TGTGCCAGCAGCCAAGATCAGGAGGGAGGTTCCTACAATGAGCAGTTCTTC
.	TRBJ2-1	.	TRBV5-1	CASSLVEDNEQFF	TGCGCCAGCAGCTTGGTTGAGGACAATGAGCAGTTCTTC
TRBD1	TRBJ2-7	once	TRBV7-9	CASSGTGATYEQYF	TGTGCCAGCAGCGGGACAGGGGCAACCTACGAGCAGTACTTC
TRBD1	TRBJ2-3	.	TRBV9	CASSPGQGASRDTQYF	TGTGCCAGCAGCCCAGGACAGGGGGCGTCGAGGGATACGCAGTATTTT
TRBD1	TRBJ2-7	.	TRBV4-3	CASSPRRGGQGSYEQYF	TGCGCCAGCAGCCCAAGAAGGGGGGGACAGGGATCCTACGAGCAGTACTTC
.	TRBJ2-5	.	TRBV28	CASSAVRDPGWTQYF	TGTGCCAGCAGTGCCGTGCGGGACCCCGGATGGACCCAGTACTTC
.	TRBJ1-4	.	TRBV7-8	CASSIQGANEKLFF	TGTGCCAGCAGCATACAGGGTGCTAATGAAAAACTGTTTTTT
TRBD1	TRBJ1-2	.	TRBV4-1	CASSPTGGSSYGYTF	TGCGCCAGCAGCCCCACAGGGGGCAGTAGCTATGGCTACACCTTC
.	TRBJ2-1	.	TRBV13	CASSLRGDRYNEQFF	TGTGCCAGCAGCCTGAGGGGGGACCGATACAATGAGCAGTTCTTC
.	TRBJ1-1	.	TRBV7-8	CASSPEGSGHTEAFF	TGTGCCAGCAGCCCGGAGGGGTCCGGACACACTGAAGCTTTCTTT
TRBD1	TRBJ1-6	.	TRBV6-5	CASRTGDGSPLHF	TGTGCCAGCAGAACAGGGGATGGATCACCCCTCCACTTT
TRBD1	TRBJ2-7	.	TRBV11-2	CASSPRTGQSDEQYF	TGTGCCAGCAGCCCCCGGACAGGTCAGTCCGACGAGCAGTACTTC
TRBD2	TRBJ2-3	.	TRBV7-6	CASSLGAGGTDTQYF	TGTGCCAGCAGCTTAGGCGCGGGAGGCACAGATACGCAGTATTTT
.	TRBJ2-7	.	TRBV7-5	CVRRSPTGQGGIEQYF	TGTGTCAGAAGATCACCTACCGGGCAGGGGGGGATCGAGCAGTACTTC
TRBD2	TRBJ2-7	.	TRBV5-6	CASSLEGSGSSYEQYF	TGTGCCAGCAGCTTGGAGGGTAGCGGGAGCTCCTACGAGCAGTACTTC
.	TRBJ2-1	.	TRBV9	CASSVGGGTGNEQFF	TGTGCCAGCAGCGTAGGTGGCGGGACGGGTAATGAGCAGTTCTTC
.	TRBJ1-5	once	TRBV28	CASSFGTVRIQPQHF	TGTGCCAGCAGCTTCGGAACGGTTCGGATTCAGCCCCAGCATTTT
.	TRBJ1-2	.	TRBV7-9	CASSSGGGASYGYTF	TGTGCCAGCAGCTCCGGTGGGGGTGCGAGCTATGGCTACACCTTC
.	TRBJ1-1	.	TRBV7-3	CASSLGRETEAFF	TGTGCCAGCAGCCTTGGGCGGGAGACTGAAGCTTTCTTT
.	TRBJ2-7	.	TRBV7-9	CASSLSGAAYEQYF	TGTGCCAGCAGCTTATCAGGCGCCGCCTACGAGCAGTACTTC
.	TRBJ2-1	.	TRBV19	CASSIDRFGGEQFF	TGTGCCAGTAGTATAGATCGGTTTGGCGGTGAGCAGTTCTTC
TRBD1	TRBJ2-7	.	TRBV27	CASGTGGFEQYF	TGTGCCAGTGGGACAGGGGGGTTCGAGCAGTACTTC
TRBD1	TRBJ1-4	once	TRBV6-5	CASSLTGGEKLFF	TGTGCCAGCAGTCTGACAGGGGGAGAAAAACTGTTTTTT
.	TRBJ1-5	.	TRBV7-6	CASSPAYSNQPQHF	TGTGCCAGCAGCCCAGCGTATAGCAATCAGCCCCAGCATTTT
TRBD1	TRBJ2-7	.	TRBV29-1	CSVQQGAYEQYF	TGCAGCGTTCAACAGGGGGCCTACGAGCAGTACTTC
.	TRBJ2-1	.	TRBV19	CASSIVPATESSYNEQFF	TGTGCCAGTAGTATAGTGCCCGCCACGGAGAGCTCCTACAATGAGCAGTTCTTC
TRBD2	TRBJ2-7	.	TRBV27	CASSLSGRETGYEQYF	TGTGCCAGCAGTTTGAGCGGGAGGGAAACGGGTTACGAGCAGTACTTC
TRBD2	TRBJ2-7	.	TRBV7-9	CASSLPGTSGSSYEQYF	TGTGCCAGCAGCTTACCCGGGACTAGCGGGAGTTCCTACGAGCAGTACTTC
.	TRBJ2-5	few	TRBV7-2	CASSLVPGLNLLETQYF	TGTGCCAGCAGCTTGGTTCCGGGACTGAATTTGCTTGAGACCCAGTACTTC
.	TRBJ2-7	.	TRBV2	CASSEGSPYEQYF	TGTGCCAGCAGTGAAGGGTCCCCCTACGAGCAGTACTTC